A selection of T cell receptor beta chains follows, all from one sample in a study of control samples from healthy donors and cancer patients. The table came from immunoSEQ multiplex PCR; TCRdb's copy has only in-frame clones and leaves some out. Found here are some 130,000 clones, 75% to 95% of them singletons; the top ten hold around 8.9%. The sequenced sample consisted of blood. The receptors derive from a man aged 18-30 years in good health. Each CDR3 is given with its conserved first and last residue. Fields, in order: D gene, J gene, V gene, clone size, CDR3 protein, CDR3 DNA. A D gene is named only where the DNA matches it firmly. Clone size appears in some rows only: once, few, many, or a class for an expanded clone.

D: -; J: TRBJ1-5; V: TRBV2; size: -; CDR3: CASTPRHQSWGNQPQHF; DNA: TGTGCCAGCACACCGAGACACCAAAGTTGGGGCAATCAGCCCCAGCATTTT
D: -; J: TRBJ2-7; V: TRBV30; size: few; CDR3: CAWSPPSSYEQYF; DNA: TGTGCCTGGAGCCCCCCAAGCTCCTACGAGCAGTACTTC
D: -; J: TRBJ2-5; V: TRBV7-6; size: -; CDR3: CASSLGRVQPETQYF; DNA: TGTGCCAGCAGCTTAGGCCGGGTCCAGCCAGAGACCCAGTACTTC
D: -; J: TRBJ1-2; V: TRBV20-1; size: -; CDR3: CSASRAYGYTF; DNA: TGCAGTGCTTCCAGAGCCTATGGCTACACCTTC
D: -; J: TRBJ1-1; V: TRBV7-3; size: -; CDR3: CASSDRMNTEAFF; DNA: TGTGCCAGCAGCGATCGTATGAACACTGAAGCTTTCTTT
D: TRBD1; J: TRBJ1-1; V: TRBV9; size: -; CDR3: CASSVGTGDTEAFF; DNA: TGTGCCAGCAGCGTGGGGACAGGGGACACTGAAGCTTTCTTT
D: -; J: TRBJ1-1; V: TRBV29-1; size: -; CDR3: CSARGRFNTEAFF; DNA: TGCAGCGCCAGGGGACGGTTCAACACTGAAGCTTTCTTT
D: -; J: TRBJ2-6; V: TRBV19; size: -; CDR3: CASSSGTGANVLTF; DNA: TGTGCCAGTAGTTCTGGGACTGGGGCCAACGTCCTGACTTTC
D: -; J: TRBJ1-2; V: TRBV9; size: -; CDR3: CASSHLGYGYTF; DNA: TGTGCCAGCTCTCATTTAGGCTATGGCTACACCTTC
D: TRBD1; J: TRBJ2-1; V: TRBV7-2; size: -; CDR3: CASSLEGALSYNEQFF; DNA: TGTGCCAGCAGCTTAGAGGGGGCCCTCTCCTACAATGAGCAGTTCTTC
D: TRBD1; J: TRBJ1-5; V: TRBV19; size: -; CDR3: CASSTGTGYSNQPQHF; DNA: TGTGCCAGTAGCACCGGGACAGGGTATAGCAATCAGCCCCAGCATTTT
D: -; J: TRBJ2-7; V: TRBV5-1; size: -; CDR3: CASSLRDWTVSYEQYF; DNA: TGCGCCAGCAGCTTGCGTGATTGGACGGTCTCCTACGAGCAGTACTTC
D: -; J: TRBJ1-1; V: TRBV27; size: -; CDR3: CASSLSIGGTEAFF; DNA: TGTGCCAGCAGTTTATCGATAGGGGGCACTGAAGCTTTCTTT
D: -; J: TRBJ2-7; V: TRBV10-2; size: once; CDR3: CASSQWVYEQYF; DNA: TGCGCCAGCAGTCAGTGGGTGTACGAGCAGTACTTC
D: -; J: TRBJ1-4; V: TRBV7-8; size: once; CDR3: CASSPHGDEKLFF; DNA: TGTGCCAGCAGCCCGCACGGGGATGAAAAACTGTTTTTT
D: -; J: TRBJ2-7; V: TRBV10-2; size: -; CDR3: CASSAPGTTSSYEQYF; DNA: TGCGCCAGCAGTGCGCCCGGGACGACGAGCTCCTACGAGCAGTACTTC
D: -; J: TRBJ1-1; V: TRBV7-2; size: -; CDR3: CASSLVAGHTEAFF; DNA: TGTGCCAGCAGCTTGGTGGCGGGGCACACTGAAGCTTTCTTT
D: -; J: TRBJ2-7; V: TRBV6-5; size: -; CDR3: CASSYSAGSYEQYF; DNA: TGTGCCAGCAGTTACTCGGCAGGTTCCTACGAGCAGTACTTC
D: -; J: TRBJ1-4; V: TRBV29-1; size: -; CDR3: CSYAGLNEKLFF; DNA: TGCAGCTACGCGGGACTTAATGAAAAACTGTTTTTT
D: -; J: TRBJ1-5; V: TRBV29-1; size: -; CDR3: CSVGSEAGNQPQHF; DNA: TGCAGCGTTGGGTCGGAGGCAGGCAATCAGCCCCAGCATTTT
D: -; J: TRBJ1-3; V: TRBV30; size: -; CDR3: CAWSIFSGNTIYF; DNA: TGTGCCTGGAGTATATTCTCTGGAAACACCATATATTTT
D: TRBD1; J: TRBJ2-3; V: TRBV5-4; size: -; CDR3: CASSLGQGDTQYF; DNA: TGTGCCAGCAGCTTGGGACAGGGGGATACGCAGTATTTT
D: -; J: TRBJ1-2; V: TRBV13; size: -; CDR3: CASSKDPNYGYTF; DNA: TGTGCCAGCAGCAAAGATCCTAACTATGGCTACACCTTC
D: -; J: TRBJ2-3; V: TRBV27; size: -; CDR3: CASSLIPGLDTDTQYF; DNA: TGTGCCAGCAGTTTAATCCCAGGGTTAGACACAGATACGCAGTATTTT
D: -; J: TRBJ2-4; V: TRBV6-2/TRBV6-3; size: -; CDR3: CASSPSGGRRSQYF; DNA: TGTGCCAGCAGTCCCTCCGGGGGTCGTAGGAGTCAGTACTTC
D: TRBD1; J: TRBJ2-7; V: TRBV6-6; size: -; CDR3: CASTHVGTGGYEQYF; DNA: TGTGCCAGCACCCACGTGGGGACAGGGGGCTACGAGCAGTACTTC
D: -; J: TRBJ2-2; V: TRBV11-2; size: -; CDR3: CASSLDGRAMRKVFF; DNA: TGTGCCAGCAGCTTAGATGGACGGGCTATGAGAAAGGTGTTTTTT
D: TRBD1; J: TRBJ2-7; V: TRBV29-1; size: -; CDR3: CSVWDSPYEQYF; DNA: TGCAGCGTTTGGGACAGCCCCTACGAGCAGTACTTC
D: -; J: TRBJ2-1; V: TRBV5-1; size: -; CDR3: CASSLSRYNEQFF; DNA: TGCGCCAGCAGCCTCTCGAGGTACAATGAGCAGTTCTTC
D: -; J: TRBJ1-5; V: TRBV10-3; size: once; CDR3: CAISPRPANQPQHF; DNA: TGTGCCATCAGTCCTCGACCGGCCAATCAGCCCCAGCATTTT
D: TRBD2; J: TRBJ2-5; V: TRBV6-6; size: -; CDR3: CASSTTGGGVTQYF; DNA: TGTGCCAGCAGTACCACGGGAGGCGGGGTGACCCAGTACTTC